This TCR beta chain is drawn from a study of blood T cell repertoires in COVID-19. Study as a whole: PBMCs, B-cell-depleted T cells, or T cells provided the cDNA or gDNA that made up the material.

With 4 bases removed from V and 0 bases from J, the gap between germline ends came to 10 bases. Germline values: CDR1 SGHRS, CDR2 YFSETQ. The CDR3 runs 15 residues. Profiling relied on immunoSEQ multiplex PCR, and the TCRdb table lists in-frame clones only, not all of them. Among more than 80,000 clones, roughly four fifths were seen once, and the ten largest hold more than 13%. Sequenced sample: peripheral blood. V usage is TRBV5-1 and J usage is TRBJ2-2, with a possible D match to TRBD2 (5 bases). The source is a woman in her sixties or seventies with acute or convalescent COVID-19. This chain's CDR3 is CASSPHGANTGELFF. In DNA form, the CDR3 reads TGCGCCAGCAGCCCCCACGGGGCGAACACCGGGGAGCTGTTTTTT.